A single sample gave rise to the 2 T cell receptor beta chains below, sequenced in a study of T cells in Graves' hyperthyroidism and ophthalmopathy. From RNA transcripts, TCR beta CDR3 regions were amplified. With the HTBI primer set, the TCR CDR3 went through a first round of RT-PCR. TCRdb re-analysed the multiplex PCR reads in MiXCR, keeping a single row per CDR3 protein. The repertoire has roughly 500,000 distinct CDR3 sequences, about 15% of them found once; the top ten carry approximately 32%. The sample taken for sequencing was blood. The receptors derive from a woman aged 25-40 years with Graves' ophthalmopathy.

This clonotype was seen many times. The V and J genes are TRBV20-1 and TRBJ2-3; D uncertain. The germline gives CDR1 DFQATT, CDR2 SNEGSKA (reference sequence). The CDR3 loop spans 15 amino acids. Between the trimmed V and J ends, which lost 0 bases and 2 bases, there was a span of 12 bases. The CDR3, as DNA: TGCAGTGCTAGAGATTTATCAGTGGCCACAGATACGCAGTATTTT. Amino acids: CSARDLSVATDTQYF.

This clonotype occurred a few times. The chain joins TRBV7-8 to TRBJ2-1; 7 nucleotides align to TRBD1. CDR1 SGHVS and CDR2 FQNEAQ come from the germline V gene. The V segment lost 1 base and the J segment 13 bases; nucleotides outside the gene matches: 10. The CDR3 contains 14 residues. CDR3 region: CASSLEGQGDGQFF. The CDR3 DNA is TGTGCCAGCAGCTTAGAGGGTCAGGGGGATGGACAGTTCTTC.